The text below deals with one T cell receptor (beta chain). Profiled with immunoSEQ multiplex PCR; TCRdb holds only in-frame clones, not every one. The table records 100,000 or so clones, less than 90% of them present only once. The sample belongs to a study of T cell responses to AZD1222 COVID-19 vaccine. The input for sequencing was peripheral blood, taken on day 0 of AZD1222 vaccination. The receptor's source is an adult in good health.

CDR3 coding DNA: TGTGCCACCAGCAGAGTACTAGCGCAAGAGACCCAGTACTTC. Protein product: CATSRVLAQETQYF. This sequence joins TRBV15 and TRBJ2-5; 7 positions agree with TRBD2. This CDR3 contains 14 residues. J gave up 2 bases and V 1 base, and 1 base lay outside the gene matches. Germline CDR1 reads LNHNV; CDR2 reads YYDKDF (reference sequence). Full variable domain (missing parts from reference TRBV15 and TRBJ2-5): DAMVIQNPRYQVTQFGKPVTLSCSQTLNHNVMYWYQQKSSQAPKLLFHYYDKDFNNEADTPDNFQSRRPNTSFCFLDIRSPGLGDTAMYLCATSRVLAQETQYFGPGTRLLVL.